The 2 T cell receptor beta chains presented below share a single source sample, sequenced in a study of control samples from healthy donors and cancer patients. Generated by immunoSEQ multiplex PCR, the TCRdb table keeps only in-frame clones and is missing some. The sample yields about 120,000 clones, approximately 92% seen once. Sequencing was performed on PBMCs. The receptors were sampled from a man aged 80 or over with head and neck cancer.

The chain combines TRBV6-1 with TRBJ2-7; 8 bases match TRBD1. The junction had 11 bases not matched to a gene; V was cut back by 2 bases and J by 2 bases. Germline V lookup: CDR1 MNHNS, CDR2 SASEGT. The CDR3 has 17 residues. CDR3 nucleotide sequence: TGTGCCAGCAGTGAATGGGACACAGGGGGGCGGACCTACGAGCAGTACTTC. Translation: CASSEWDTGGRTYEQYF.

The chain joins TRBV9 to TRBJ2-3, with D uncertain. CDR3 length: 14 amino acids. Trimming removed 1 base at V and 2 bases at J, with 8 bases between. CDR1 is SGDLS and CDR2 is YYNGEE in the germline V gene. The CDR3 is CASSVNWDTDTQYF. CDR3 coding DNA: TGTGCCAGCAGCGTAAACTGGGACACAGATACGCAGTATTTT.